The 12 T cell receptor beta chains listed next were all sequenced from one sample in a study of cytomegalovirus exposure and HLA in healthy donors. TCRdb's table, derived via immunoSEQ multiplex PCR, lists solely in-frame clones and lacks some. Found here are about 250,000 clones, 87% of them singletons; the top ten hold around 11%. Specimen: PBMCs. All receptors derive from a young man in good health and CMV-seropositive.

The chain joins TRBV30 to TRBJ1-1; D is uncertain. Germline V gene sequence: CDR1 GTSNPN, CDR2 SVGIG (reference sequence). This CDR3 has 14 amino acids. Deletions cut 0 bases from V and 4 bases from J, with 12 bases between. CDR3 nucleotide sequence: TGTGCCTGGAGTGTTCTGGGGTTCGGCACTGAAGCTTTCTTT. Amino acids: CAWSVLGFGTEAFF.

This chain connects TRBV5-6 to TRBJ1-1, with D possibly TRBD1 on 6 matching bases. The CDR3 is 16 amino acids. Germline V CDR1 and CDR2: SGHDT, YYEEEE. The V and J ends lost 3 bases and 3 bases respectively, with 18 bases between them. CDR3 sequence reads: CASSSGLQGLHTEAFF. The CDR3 DNA sequence: TGTGCCAGCAGCTCGGGGTTACAGGGTTTGCACACTGAAGCTTTCTTT.

V is TRBV11-3 and J is TRBJ2-7; 10 bases fit TRBD2. This CDR3 spans 15 amino acids. The trim removed 5 bases at V and 3 bases at J, leaving 7 bases unmatched. Germline-derived CDR1 and CDR2 are SGHNT and YENEEA. In DNA, the CDR3 is TGTGCCAGCAGCCCCGGACTAGCGGAGAGCTACGAGCAGTACTTC. Encoded protein: CASSPGLAESYEQYF.

The CDR3: CASSPSGLGIYEQFF. CDR3 DNA sequence: TGTGCCAGCAGTCCGTCCGGACTAGGGATCTATGAGCAGTTCTTC. The genes are TRBV2 and TRBJ2-1; the match to TRBD2 covers 7 bases. The V segment lost 5 bases and the J segment 8 bases; nucleotides outside the gene matches: 12. In germline, CDR1 is SNHLY, CDR2 FYNNEI. The CDR3 has 15 amino acids. Based on the CDR3 plus reference TRBV2 and TRBJ2-1, the full variable domain is EPEVTQTPSHQVTQMGQEVILRCVPISNHLYFYWYRQILGQKVEFLVSFYNNEISEKSEIFDDQFSVERPDGSNFTLKIRSTKLEDSAMYFCASSPSGLGIYEQFFGPGTRLTVL.

The CDR3 is CASSLQGQGALETQYF. The DNA for the CDR3 is TGTGCCAGCAGCTTACAGGGACAGGGGGCCTTGGAGACCCAGTACTTC. The V call is TRBV7-9, the J call TRBJ2-5, with 12 bases lining up with TRBD1. V was pared by 2 bases and J by 5 bases, with 6 bases of the junction left unmatched. Germline assignment: CDR1 SEHNR and CDR2 FQNEAQ (reference sequence). The CDR3 is 16 residues long.

The rearrangement uses TRBV2 and TRBJ1-2, with D perhaps matching TRBD1 (5 bases). Deletions cut 7 bases from V and 6 bases from J, with 18 bases between. The CDR3 is 14 residues long. Germline V gene lookup returns CDR1 SNHLY and CDR2 FYNNEI. CDR3 region: CASIQSREIDGYTF. In nucleotides, the CDR3 is TGTGCCAGCATTCAGAGCAGGGAGATAGATGGCTACACCTTC.

The genes are TRBV4-2 and TRBJ2-2, with D maybe TRBD1 (6 bases). V was trimmed by 5 bases and J by 4 bases, leaving 11 bases between them. The germline V gene encodes CDR1 LGHNA and CDR2 YNFKEQ. This CDR3 is built from 14 residues. In DNA form, the CDR3 reads TGTGCCAGCAGCGGTGCAGGGGCCACCGGGGAGCTGTTTTTT. Amino acid sequence: CASSGAGATGELFF.

The count of this clone is one. The CDR3 nucleotides are TGTGCCAGCAGCTTGGAGCCCGGCACTGAAGCTTTCTTT. Protein: CASSLEPGTEAFF. The rearrangement uses TRBV5-8 and TRBJ1-1; D gene uncertain. Germline CDR1 and CDR2: SGHTS and YDEGEE. The CDR3 loop spans 13 amino acids. Deletions cut 0 bases from V and 4 bases from J, with 7 bases between.

The chain links TRBV4-3 to TRBJ1-1, with a tentative D call TRBD1 (6 bases). The CDR3 contains 14 residues. Germline loops: CDR1 LGHNA, CDR2 YSLEER. Trimming cost V 4 bases and J 11 bases, with 20 bases left between them. This CDR3 reads CASSPPGAQTMAFF. The CDR3 nucleotides are TGCGCCAGCAGCCCCCCAGGGGCGCAAACTATGGCTTTCTTT.

This clone has only one observation. The chain carries TRBV7-8 and TRBJ1-4, with 10 nucleotides matching TRBD1. Germline assignment: CDR1 SGHVS and CDR2 FQNEAQ. After removal of 2 bases from V and 6 bases from J, the junction contained 6 bases not matched to a gene. CDR3 size: 16 residues. CDR3 sequence reads: CASSLSFGQGDEKLFF. The DNA of the CDR3 is TGTGCCAGCAGCTTAAGTTTTGGACAGGGGGATGAAAAACTGTTTTTT.

CDR3 sequence (DNA): TGTGCCAGCAGCTTTGGGACAGGGGAACGACTACACACCGGGGAGCTGTTTTTT. Encoded protein: CASSFGTGERLHTGELFF. The chain recombines TRBV7-6 with TRBJ2-2, with 10 bases matching TRBD1. There are 18 residues in the CDR3. Per the germline V gene, CDR1 is SGHVS and CDR2 is FNYEAQ. The trim removed 3 bases at V and 3 bases at J, leaving 10 bases unmatched.

This clone was seen only once. The rearrangement links TRBV11-2 to TRBJ2-3, with TRBD2 identical over 9 bases. Germline V gene sequence: CDR1 SGHAT, CDR2 FQNNGV. The CDR3 is 16 residues long. Trimming took 5 bases from V and 1 from J; bases not matched to a gene: 7. The CDR3 region has the DNA TGTGCCAGCAGCGCGGGGGGGGCGCGGGGCACAGATACGCAGTATTTT. Translated, it gives CASSAGGARGTDTQYF.